This TCR beta chain emerged from a study of identical twins. TCRdb fed the 5' RACE reads into MiXCR, producing one record per CDR3 protein. The data show 1,800,000 or so distinct CDR3 sequences, 32% seen once. This CDR3 contains 18 residues. V gave up 1 base and J gave up 3 bases; unmatched junction bases: 12. Germline values: CDR1 LGHNA, CDR2 YNFKEQ. Worth noting for this clonotype: Its cognate antigen is unknown.

Whole-study findings and limits: Researchers caution that invariant MAIT and iNKT cells could partly confound zero-insertion analyses.

The clonotype comes from a newborn girl in good health. Sequenced: cord blood. V gene TRBV4-2 combines with J gene TRBJ2-3, with TRBD2 matching 8 bases. The CDR3 bases are TGTGCCAGCAGCCAAGCTCCCTTGACTAGCGCCTCAACAGATACGCAGTATTTT. This encodes CASSQAPLTSASTDTQYF.